The 24 T cell receptor beta chains in this list originate from one sample, sequenced in a study of shared T cell receptors in the human thymus (dated by TCRdb to the early 2020s). Library preparation was by the immunoSEQ multiplex PCR assay. What TCRdb holds here is the immuneACCESS table cut down to in-frame rearrangements. Part of the clones is not present; checked against another copy, under half of the missing clones reflect an unresolved V gene, and the others are unexplained. This sample holds roughly 710,000 clones; 80% to 90% were observed only once. The ten top clones hold 0.008% to 0.011% of the sample. Another study also made use of these data, one on human thymus T cells.

The sequenced sample was thymocytes. These receptors all come from a girl under three years old with a congenital heart defect. Donor details come from another sample of the same person, matched by shared clones.

The chain recombines TRBV7-8 with TRBJ1-1, with D hard to call. The CDR3 is 15 residues long. Germline CDR1 reads SGHVS; CDR2 reads FQNEAQ. V lost 5 bases to trimming and J lost 1 base, with 14 bases between them. The CDR3 loop reads CASSAALQRNTEAFF. In DNA, the CDR3 is TGTGCCAGCAGCGCCGCCCTACAGAGGAACACTGAAGCTTTCTTT.

This sequence joins TRBV28 and TRBJ1-1, with 10 nucleotides matching TRBD1. CDR3 size: 17 residues. Germline CDR1 MDHEN, CDR2 SYDVKM. Trimming removed 6 bases from V and 0 bases from J; junction bases left unmatched: 10. The CDR3 DNA is TGTGCCAGCAGCCGACAGGGGGCGGGGGCCCTGAACACTGAAGCTTTCTTT. Translated: CASSRQGAGALNTEAFF.

The genes are TRBV5-1 and TRBJ2-2, with 8 bases matching TRBD1. The CDR3 has 15 amino acids. CDR1 is SGHRS and CDR2 is YFSETQ in the germline V gene. The junction had 7 bases not matched to a gene; V was cut back by 4 bases and J by 5 bases. This CDR3 reads CASSTRQGWTGELFF. CDR3 nucleotides: TGCGCCAGCAGCACAAGACAGGGGTGGACCGGGGAGCTGTTTTTT.

The CDR3 here is CSVEDGGAGGNYGYTF. The CDR3, as DNA: TGCAGCGTTGAAGATGGGGGAGCAGGGGGCAACTATGGCTACACCTTC. V gene TRBV29-1 combines with J gene TRBJ1-2; TRBD1 agrees at 8 bases. Germline CDR1 and CDR2: SQVTM and ANQGSEA. This CDR3 is built from 16 residues. V shed 0 bases, J shed 2 bases, and the junction held 8 bases outside the gene matches. Looking up the rest from reference TRBV29-1 and TRBJ1-2 gives the full variable domain: SAVISQKPSRDICQRGTSLTIQCQVDSQVTMMFWYRQQPGQSLTLIATANQGSEATYESGFVIDKFPISRPNLTFSTLTVSNMSPEDSSIYLCSVEDGGAGGNYGYTFGSGTRLTVV.

This chain connects TRBV28 to TRBJ1-6; tentative D call: TRBD1 (6 bases). V dropped 5 bases and J dropped 0 bases, with 17 bases sitting between them. The CDR3 spans 18 residues. CDR1 MDHEN and CDR2 SYDVKM come from the germline V gene. The CDR3 DNA is TGTGCCAGCAGTCGACAGGAGGCCCCTAGCTCCTATAATTCACCCCTCCACTTT. It yields the protein CASSRQEAPSSYNSPLHF.

This sequence joins TRBV27 and TRBJ1-5, with D possibly TRBD1 on 6 matching bases. Trimming removed 3 bases at V and 9 bases at J, with 33 bases between. Germline CDR1 and CDR2: MNHEY and SMNVEV (reference sequence). The CDR3 runs to 20 residues. CDR3 coding DNA: TGTGCCAGCAGTTTTGGGGGTGGTCTTGGGATAGACAGGAACTTTGTGCCCCAGCATTTT. It codes for CASSFGGGLGIDRNFVPQHF.

This chain joins TRBV18 and TRBJ2-3; 10 nucleotides match TRBD2. Germline CDR1 reads KGHSH; CDR2 reads LQKENI. The CDR3 length is 17 residues. Trimming removed 2 bases from V and 6 bases from J; junction bases left unmatched: 11. The CDR3 DNA sequence: TGTGCCAGCTCACCAAGGGACAGCGGGGGGGCCGCTGATACGCAGTATTTT. Protein sequence: CASSPRDSGGAADTQYF. Full variable domain (outside the CDR3, taken from reference TRBV18 and TRBJ2-3): NAGVMQNPRHLVRRRGQEARLRCSPMKGHSHVYWYRQLPEEGLKFMVYLQKENIIDESGMPKERFSAEFPKEGPSILRIQQVVRGDSAAYFCASSPRDSGGAADTQYFGPGTRLTVL.

The rearrangement uses TRBV2 and TRBJ2-7; D is possibly TRBD1 (5 bases). Trimming removed 9 bases at V and 4 bases at J, with 13 bases between. Germline CDR1 is SNHLY and CDR2 is FYNNEI. The CDR3 consists of 12 residues. CDR3 DNA sequence: TGTGCCAGTATAGTCAGGGAATACGAGCAGTACTTC. Translating gives CASIVREYEQYF. The whole variable domain, filled in from reference TRBV2 and TRBJ2-7, reads EPEVTQTPSHQVTQMGQEVILRCVPISNHLYFYWYRQILGQKVEFLVSFYNNEISEKSEIFDDQFSVERPDGSNFTLKIRSTKLEDSAMYFCASIVREYEQYFGPGTRLTVT.

The chain recombines TRBV5-1 with TRBJ1-2; D remains unclear. The V end was cut by 4 bases, the J end by 4 bases, with 20 bases between. Germline CDR1 and CDR2: SGHRS and YFSETQ. The CDR3 length is 16 residues. The CDR3: CASSLLHQAPFYGYTF. The CDR3 coding sequence is TGCGCCAGCAGCCTACTGCACCAGGCCCCCTTCTATGGCTACACCTTC.

This clone occurred once. This sequence joins TRBV2 and TRBJ2-5; TRBD1 matches at 9 bases. The germline CDR1 and CDR2 sequences are SNHLY and FYNNEI. With V trimmed by 8 bases and J by 1 base, 2 bases remained unmatched. The CDR3 runs to 13 residues. The CDR3 loop is CASSTGGQETQYF. The DNA of the CDR3 is TGTGCCAGCTCGACAGGGGGCCAAGAGACCCAGTACTTC.

This clone was picked up a small number of times. This chain links TRBV27 with TRBJ2-1; tentatively, D is TRBD1 (6 bases). Trimming pared 6 bases from V and 5 bases from J, leaving 29 bases between. Germline CDR1 is MNHEY and CDR2 is SMNVEV (reference sequence). The CDR3 extends over 19 amino acids. CDR3 loop: CASRTSPQGGISANNEQFF. The CDR3 DNA reads TGTGCCAGCAGAACTTCCCCACAGGGCGGTATCTCAGCTAACAATGAGCAGTTCTTC.

This chain connects TRBV5-4 to TRBJ2-7; the D gene is possibly TRBD1 (6 bases). The germline CDR1 and CDR2 sequences are SGHNT and YYREEE (reference sequence). The CDR3 sequence is 14 residues long. V lost 2 bases and J 6 bases, leaving 15 bases between the germline ends. The CDR3 protein is CASSFRGGEGEQYF. The CDR3 DNA follows: TGTGCCAGCAGCTTTCGAGGGGGTGAGGGCGAGCAGTACTTC.

V usage is TRBV5-1 and J usage is TRBJ2-6; D possibly corresponds to TRBD2 (6 bases). The CDR3 loop spans 18 amino acids. The germline V gene encodes CDR1 SGHRS and CDR2 YFSETQ. V lost 3 bases and J 8 bases, leaving 24 bases between the germline ends. The CDR3 bases are TGCGCCAGCAGCTCGGGTCGGCGGGACTTGTCAGGGACCAACGTCCTGACTTTC. Translating it yields CASSSGRRDLSGTNVLTF.

This clone came up a few times. This chain uses TRBV4-1 with TRBJ2-4, with 7 bases lining up with TRBD1. The junction had 12 bases not matched to a gene; V was cut back by 3 bases and J by 7 bases. The CDR3 consists of 16 residues. Germline V gene sequence: CDR1 MGHRA, CDR2 YSYEKL. For the CDR3, the DNA is TGCGCCAGCAGCCACGTAGACAGGGTTGGACGTAACATTCAGTACTTC. Translating gives CASSHVDRVGRNIQYF.

The V and J genes are TRBV4-1 and TRBJ1-2; TRBD1 matches 7 bases. Germline lookup yields CDR1 MGHRA and CDR2 YSYEKL. The V gene end was trimmed by 0 bases and the J gene end by 4 bases; junction bases not matched to a gene: 14. The CDR3 consists of 18 residues. This CDR3 reads CASSQEGGQRKIPYGYTF. The DNA for the CDR3 is TGCGCCAGCAGCCAAGAAGGGGGACAGAGGAAGATCCCCTATGGCTACACCTTC.

The rearrangement links TRBV5-1 to TRBJ1-2; D is possibly TRBD1 (6 bases). The germline V and J ends were trimmed by 0 bases and 6 bases, with 18 bases remaining between them. This CDR3 has 16 amino acids. Germline V gives CDR1 SGHRS, CDR2 YFSETQ. The CDR3 sequence: CASSLAKSCGGNGYTF. The CDR3, as DNA: TGCGCCAGCAGCTTGGCCAAATCGTGCGGGGGCAATGGCTACACCTTC.

The chain couples TRBV25-1 to TRBJ1-3; D is ambiguous. CDR1 and CDR2 (germline): MGHDK, SYGVNS. V lost 4 bases and J lost 4, with 20 bases in between. This CDR3 spans 17 amino acids. The CDR3 bases are TGTGCCAGCAGTGGGAAGCCCAACGCCCCAGGCGGAAACACCATATATTTT. Translation gives CASSGKPNAPGGNTIYF.

The rearrangement links TRBV20-1 to TRBJ1-1; 8 bases line up with TRBD1. Trimming cost V 6 bases and J 5 bases; bases outside gene matches: 2. CDR1 is DFQATT, CDR2 SNEGSKA, per germline (reference sequence). The CDR3 runs 11 residues. CDR3 sequence reads: CSADRGTEAFF. CDR3 DNA: TGCAGTGCCGACAGGGGTACTGAAGCTTTCTTT.

The V call is TRBV7-9, the J call TRBJ2-5; tentatively, D is TRBD2 (6 bases). This CDR3 has 11 residues. V gave up 8 bases and J gave up 5 bases, with 9 bases separating them. Germline CDR1 is SEHNR and CDR2 is FQNEAQ (reference sequence). The DNA for the CDR3 is TGTGCCAGCGGGGGACTGGAGACCCAGTACTTC. Amino acid sequence: CASGGLETQYF.

V usage is TRBV25-1 and J usage is TRBJ1-4; D may be TRBD1 (6 bases). V shed 0 bases and J shed 6 bases, with 17 bases lying between them. This CDR3 has 17 residues. CDR1 is MGHDK and CDR2 is SYGVNS in the germline V gene. This CDR3 reads CASSEYKWTGGDEKLFF. The CDR3 nucleotides are TGTGCCAGCAGTGAATATAAGTGGACGGGGGGCGATGAAAAACTGTTTTTT.

The V call is TRBV27, the J call TRBJ1-5; D might be TRBD1 (6 bases). The CDR3 runs to 17 residues. V gave up 5 bases and J gave up 2 bases, with 19 bases separating them. Per the germline V gene, CDR1 is MNHEY and CDR2 is SMNVEV (reference sequence). The CDR3 DNA follows: TGTGCCAGCAGTCCCCAGACAGGTGTATATGGCAATCAGCCCCAGCATTTT. Its translation is CASSPQTGVYGNQPQHF.

This rearrangement joins TRBV5-5 to TRBJ2-7; D call uncertain. V was cut by 0 bases and J by 6 bases, with 10 bases left in between. CDR3 length: 13 amino acids. The germline CDR1 and CDR2 sequences are SGHKS and YYEKEE (reference sequence). CDR3 loop: CASSLGSYGEQYF. CDR3 DNA sequence: TGTGCCAGCAGCTTGGGATCCTACGGCGAGCAGTACTTC. The complete variable domain, with remaining parts taken from reference TRBV5-5 and TRBJ2-7, reads DAGVTQSPTHLIKTRGQQVTLRCSPISGHKSVSWYQQVLGQGPQFIFQYYEKEERGRGNFPDRFSARQFPNYSSELNVNALLLGDSALYLCASSLGSYGEQYFGPGTRLTVT.

The chain carries TRBV29-1 and TRBJ2-5; 9 bases fit TRBD2. Germline V gene sequence: CDR1 SQVTM, CDR2 ANQGSEA. Trimming removed 2 bases from V and 0 bases from J; junction bases left unmatched: 13. The CDR3 sequence is 18 residues long. The DNA for the CDR3 is TGCAGCGTTGAAAGGGATAGCGGGGGCCCCCGGTACCAAGAGACCCAGTACTTC. Translated: CSVERDSGGPRYQETQYF.

The V gene is TRBV4-1, the J gene TRBJ1-2, with TRBD1 matching 11 bases. Per the germline V gene, CDR1 is MGHRA and CDR2 is YSYEKL. This CDR3 is built from 15 residues. J was trimmed by 5 bases and V by 3 bases; bases with no gene match: 5. This CDR3 reads CASSHRDRGGYGYTF. CDR3 DNA: TGCGCCAGCAGCCACCGGGACAGGGGGGGATATGGCTACACCTTC.